This entry describes one T cell receptor (beta chain). The antigen is not known. This sample is part of a study of CXCR3-negative and CXCR3-positive naive CD8 T cells. General observations from the study: CXCR3-positive naive cells carried more hydrophobic TRB CDR3s than CXCR3-negative ones. For naive cells, CXCR3-negative and CXCR3-positive subsets had similar TRBV-TRBJ usage; for memory cells, usage differed. Naive subsets had comparable surface CD5, so TRB CDR3 properties gauged TCR strength.

Germline CDR1 reads MGHRA; CDR2 reads YSYEKL. The CDR3 covers 14 residues. The study made its TRB cDNA libraries by 5' RACE, adding UMI labels. Using the 5' RACE reads, TCRdb records one entry per CDR3 protein without DNA. This sample's clone table lists roughly 99,000 distinct CDR3 sequences. V gene TRBV4-1 combines with J gene TRBJ1-1; TCRdb's assignment of TRBD1 cannot be checked, as there is no DNA. Specimen: naive CXCR3+ CD8+ T cells from blood. As for subset: CD45RO-CCR7+CD27+CD95- naive CD8+ T cells expressing CXCR3 (TNR3+). The sequence was obtained from a human donor in good health. Some clones in this sample may be carry-over from other donors' samples. CDR3 loop: CASSQDWGHTEAFF.